This entry concerns a single TCR beta chain. The data are from a study of blood T cell repertoires in COVID-19. Study as a whole: Acute-phase and convalescent COVID-19 samples originated in the United States, Italy and Spain. Nucleic acid was either cDNA or gDNA, and it came from T cells, B-cell-depleted T cells, or PBMCs.

Original processing methods: Counts of nucleated cells, estimated from reference gene primer amplification, were obtained. Measured with immunoSEQ multiplex PCR; TCRdb has only the in-frame clones, and not every one. For V, J and clone size, that table is used; D and trimming come from the DNA. This sample yields fewer than 150,000 clones, of which around 76% are seen a single time; roughly 10% belongs to the top ten. Looked up from germline, CDR1 is MRHNA and CDR2 is SNTAGT. The CDR3 is 17 amino acids. The V and J ends lost 3 bases and 3 bases respectively, with 17 bases between them. Sample: peripheral blood. The TCR was taken from a human donor in a cohort sampled during active COVID-19. The V and J genes are TRBV6-4 and TRBJ2-2; tentatively, D is TRBD2 (5 bases). The CDR3, as DNA: TGTGCCAGCAGTGATAGGGCCCGAGGGTTTGACACCGGGGAGCTGTTTTTT. It yields the protein CASSDRARGFDTGELFF.